The text below deals with one T cell receptor beta chain. CD45RO-negative cells were positively selected for CCR7, leaving out terminally differentiated effector memory CD45RA+ cells. The CDR3 is made up of 16 amino acids. Looked up from germline, CDR1 is SGDLS and CDR2 is YYNGEE. The V end was cut by 0 bases, the J end by 5 bases, with 17 bases between. The data stem from a study of shared clonotypes between healthy human individuals. Data came from immunoSEQ multiplex PCR; TCRdb stores just in-frame clones and leaves some out. The sample carries around 610,000 clones, approximately 96% recorded once.

The chain couples TRBV9 to TRBJ2-5; D call uncertain. The origin of this receptor is a woman younger than 45 in good health. The sequenced sample was naive CD8+ T cells sorted from blood. The CDR3 nucleotides read TGTGCCAGCAGCGTAGTAGGTGACACAATCGGGGAGACCCAGTACTTC. This codes for CASSVVGDTIGETQYF. The full variable domain, in which reference TRBV9 and TRBJ2-5 provide the parts outside the CDR3, is DSGVTQTPKHLITATGQRVTLRCSPRSGDLSVYWYQQSLDQGLQFLIQYYNGEERAKGNILERFSAQQFPDLHSELNLSSLELGDSALYFCASSVVGDTIGETQYFGPGTRLLVL.